These 9 T cell receptor beta chains were sequenced from one sample in a study of blood T cell repertoires in COVID-19 (dated by TCRdb to 2020 to 2021). Libraries were built with the immunoSEQ multiplex PCR assay. TCRdb took over this immuneACCESS table, retaining in-frame rearrangements with V and J assigned. Such tables are incomplete; in checked studies, under half of the missing clones stem from an unresolved V gene, and the remainder is unexplained. The sample has roughly 50,000 clones on record, 70% to 90% of them singletons. The ten largest clonotypes hold 10% to 15% of the sample. The specimen was peripheral blood. The source of these receptors is a man older than 75 with acute or convalescent COVID-19.

The chain has TRBV19 and TRBJ2-3; 7 bases are a match to TRBD1. CDR1 is LNHDA and CDR2 is SQIVND in the germline V gene (reference sequence). The CDR3 runs 13 residues. The V gene end was trimmed by 4 bases and the J gene end by 4 bases; junction bases not matched to a gene: 2. CDR3 in amino acids: CASSTGGPDTQYF. In DNA form, the CDR3 reads TGTGCCAGTAGTACAGGGGGTCCAGATACGCAGTATTTT.

This chain connects TRBV6-5 to TRBJ2-7; perhaps TRBD1 as D (6 bases). The CDR3 length is 14 residues. Trimming removed 6 bases from V and 1 base from J, with 13 bases in between. The V gene's germline CDR1 is MNHEY and CDR2 SVGAGI. CDR3 nucleotides: TGTGCCAGCAGCCACCGGGACATATCCTACGAGCAGTACTTC. Residues: CASSHRDISYEQYF.

The rearrangement joins TRBV5-6 to TRBJ2-7; possibly TRBD2 for D (5 bases). The CDR3 spans 14 residues. Trimming pared 0 bases from V and 6 bases from J, leaving 13 bases between. The germline CDR1 and CDR2 sequences are SGHDT and YYEEEE. The CDR3 region is CASSLGLASSEQYF. Written as DNA, the CDR3 is TGTGCCAGCAGCTTGGGGCTAGCCTCTAGCGAGCAGTACTTC.

The chain carries TRBV5-1 and TRBJ2-4; 9 nucleotides line up with TRBD1. The CDR3 sequence is 14 residues long. V trimming: 4 bases; J trimming: 7 bases; junction bases outside the gene matches: 6. CDR1 is SGHRS and CDR2 is YFSETQ in the germline V gene. CDR3 nucleotides: TGCGCCAGCAGCGAACGGACAGGGGCTAACATTCAGTACTTC. Its translation: CASSERTGANIQYF.

The rearrangement links TRBV12-5 to TRBJ2-3, with 15 bases matching TRBD2. The CDR3 spans 17 residues. The germline V gene encodes CDR1 LGHNT and CDR2 FRNRAP. Trimming took 3 bases from V and 5 from J; bases not matched to a gene: 6. This CDR3 is CASGFGTSGGQGDTQYF. The CDR3 region has the DNA TGTGCTAGTGGTTTCGGGACTAGCGGGGGGCAGGGAGATACGCAGTATTTT.

This clone came up a few times. The V gene is TRBV9, the J gene TRBJ1-5; a weak D match, TRBD1 (5 bases). V was cut by 2 bases and J by 5 bases, with 11 bases left in between. Germline CDR1 reads SGDLS; CDR2 reads YYNGEE. The CDR3 contains 14 residues. Here the CDR3 reads CASSVQGGDQPQHF. The CDR3 DNA reads as TGTGCCAGCAGCGTTCAGGGAGGGGATCAGCCCCAGCATTTT.

This clone was found once. The V and J genes are TRBV5-1 and TRBJ1-2; 8 bases match TRBD1. With V trimmed by 4 bases and J by 6 bases, 11 bases remained unmatched. This CDR3 has 15 residues. Germline V lookup: CDR1 SGHRS, CDR2 YFSETQ. The CDR3 is CASSPGTGSIHGYTF. Here the CDR3 DNA reads TGCGCCAGCAGCCCTGGGACAGGTTCAATCCATGGCTACACCTTC.

The rearrangement joins TRBV5-4 to TRBJ1-4; a weak D match, TRBD1 (5 bases). Trimming took 0 bases from V and 8 from J, leaving 11 bases between them. This CDR3 comprises 14 residues. Germline CDR1 SGHNT, CDR2 YYREEE (reference sequence). In DNA, the CDR3 is TGTGCCAGCAGCTTGGCGGGGCGGGACGAAAAACTGTTTTTT. Protein sequence: CASSLAGRDEKLFF.

This clone occurred once. The rearrangement joins TRBV2 to TRBJ2-4; 9 bases fit TRBD1. This CDR3 comprises 13 residues. Per the germline V gene, CDR1 is SNHLY and CDR2 is FYNNEI. Losses at the gene ends were 7 bases for V and 8 bases for J; bases not matched to a gene: 6. In nucleotides, the CDR3 is TGTGCCAGCACTATGGACAGGGGACACATTCAGTACTTC. It encodes CASTMDRGHIQYF.